This T cell receptor beta chain was documented in a study of cytomegalovirus exposure and HLA in healthy donors. Regarding the study as a whole: The CMV antigen specificity of a few CMV-associated chains was confirmed through in vitro analysis. Cytomegalovirus association was assigned to approximately 180 TCR beta chains. Using the classifier, cytomegalovirus status was reportedly diagnosed with high specificity and sensitivity.

CDR1 is MNHEY and CDR2 is SMNVEV in the germline V gene (reference sequence). This CDR3 contains 14 residues. Trimming took 6 bases from V and 1 from J; bases not matched to a gene: 5. It was the roughly 130-subject validation cohort, separate from the approximately 620-subject first cohort, to which the donors belonged. Using immunoSEQ multiplex PCR, the repertoire was profiled, and TCRdb retains in-frame clones only, with some absent. The profile covers approximately 200,000 clones, with just over 85% appearing a single time and over 2.5% taken by the ten largest. Concerning this clone: The antigen remains undetermined. This specimen includes other DNA sequences encoding the same CDR3.

The sequence was collected from a woman younger than 35 in good health and CMV-seronegative. The sequenced sample was PBMCs. The chain has TRBV27 and TRBJ2-7, with TRBD1 matching over 8 bases. In DNA, the CDR3 is TGTGCCAGCAGCAGGGGGCGAGGGTCCTACGAGCAGTACTTC. Encoded protein: CASSRGRGSYEQYF.